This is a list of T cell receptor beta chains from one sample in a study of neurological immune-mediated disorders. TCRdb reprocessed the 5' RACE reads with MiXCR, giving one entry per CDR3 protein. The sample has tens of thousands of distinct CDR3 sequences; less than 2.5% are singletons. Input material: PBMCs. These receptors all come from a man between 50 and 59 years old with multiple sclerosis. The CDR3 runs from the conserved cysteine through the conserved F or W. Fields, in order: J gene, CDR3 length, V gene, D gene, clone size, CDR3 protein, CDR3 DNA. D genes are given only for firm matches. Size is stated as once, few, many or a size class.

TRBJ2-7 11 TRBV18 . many CASSPGGGQYF TGTGCCAGCTCACCAGGTGGCGGGCAGTACTTC
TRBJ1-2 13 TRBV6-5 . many CASSPAGNYGYTF TGTGCCAGCAGTCCCGCGGGGAACTATGGCTACACCTTC
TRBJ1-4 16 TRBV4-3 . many CASSQAVRGPNEKLFF TGCGCCAGCAGCCAAGCAGTTAGGGGCCCTAATGAAAAACTGTTTTTT
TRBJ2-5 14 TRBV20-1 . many CSARDPSRGETQYF TGCAGTGCTAGAGATCCTAGCCGGGGTGAGACCCAGTACTTC
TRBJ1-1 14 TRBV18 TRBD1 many CASSPGQGKAGAFF TGTGCCAGCTCCCCCGGACAGGGGAAGGCGGGAGCTTTCTTT
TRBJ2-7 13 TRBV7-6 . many CASSLGQGGEQYF TGTGCCAGCAGCTTAGGCCAGGGGGGCGAGCAGTACTTC
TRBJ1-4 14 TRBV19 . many CASSIVGRDEKLFF TGTGCCAGTAGTATAGTCGGAAGAGATGAAAAACTGTTTTTT
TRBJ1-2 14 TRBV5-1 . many CASSLPQGDYGYTF TGCGCCAGCAGCTTACCTCAGGGAGACTATGGCTACACCTTC
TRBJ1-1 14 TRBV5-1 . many CASSLNVPLAGAFF TGCGCCAGCAGCTTAAACGTTCCCCTGGCAGGAGCTTTCTTT
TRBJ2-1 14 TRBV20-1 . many CSAVKVKSYNEQFF TGCAGTGCGGTGAAGGTCAAATCCTACAATGAGCAGTTCTTC
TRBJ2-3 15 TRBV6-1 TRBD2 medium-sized CASSELAGGPDTQYF TGTGCCAGCAGTGAATTAGCGGGGGGGCCAGATACGCAGTATTTT
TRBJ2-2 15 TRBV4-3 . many CASSQEVGRSGELFF TGCGCCAGCAGCCAAGAAGTAGGGCGATCCGGGGAGCTGTTTTTT
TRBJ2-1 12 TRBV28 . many CASHDWRGEQFF TGTGCCAGCCATGACTGGCGGGGTGAGCAGTTCTTC
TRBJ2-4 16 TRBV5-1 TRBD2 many CASSSLPSSGGYIQYF TGCGCCAGCAGCTCCCTGCCGTCTAGCGGGGGGTACATTCAGTACTTC
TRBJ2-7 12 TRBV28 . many CASSNWEREQYF TGTGCCAGCAGTAACTGGGAAAGGGAGCAGTACTTC
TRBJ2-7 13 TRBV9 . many CASSKGPSYEQYF TGTGCCAGCAGCAAGGGACCGAGCTACGAGCAGTACTTC
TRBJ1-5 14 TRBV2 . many CASIDTDSNQPQHF TGTGCCAGCATTGACACAGATAGCAATCAGCCCCAGCATTTT
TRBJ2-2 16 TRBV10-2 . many CASSDLSGANTGELFF TGCGCCAGCAGTGATTTATCAGGGGCGAACACCGGGGAGCTGTTTTTT
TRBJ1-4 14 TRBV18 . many CASSPREWGEKLFF TGTGCCAGCTCACCACGGGAGTGGGGTGAAAAACTGTTTTTT
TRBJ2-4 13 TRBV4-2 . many CASSQEIGNIQYF TGTGCCAGCAGCCAAGAAATTGGAAACATTCAGTACTTC